Listed below are T cell receptor beta chains from one sample, sequenced in a study of beta chain features in type 1 diabetes. The table came from immunoSEQ multiplex PCR; TCRdb's copy has only in-frame clones and leaves some out. The data hold 600,000 to 700,000 clones, with roughly 12% observed a single time. Sequencing was performed on naive CD4+ T cells from blood. All receptors derive from a man aged 18 to 35 with type 1 diabetes. CDR3s include the opening cysteine and the closing phenylalanine or tryptophan. The order of the fields is V gene, J gene, clone size, D gene, CDR3 DNA, CDR3 protein. The D gene is left open where the match is weak. Rows may omit the clone size; those that give it use once, few, many or a size class.

V: TRBV14; J: TRBJ2-3; size: few; D: NA; DNA: TGTGCCAGCAGCCAATTTCGGACAGCAACAGATACGCAGTATTTT; CDR3: CASSQFRTATDTQYF
V: TRBV2; J: TRBJ2-5; size: few; D: NA; DNA: TGTGCCAGCAGTACAGGTCGCCAGGAGACCCAGTACTTC; CDR3: CASSTGRQETQYF
V: TRBV30; J: TRBJ2-5; size: few; D: NA; DNA: TGTGCCTCCGGGACCCCCCAGACCCAGTACTTC; CDR3: CASGTPQTQYF
V: TRBV7-9; J: TRBJ2-7; size: few; D: NA; DNA: TGTGCCAGCAGCTTACAGGACTACGAGCAGTACTTC; CDR3: CASSLQDYEQYF
V: TRBV7-6; J: TRBJ1-2; size: NA; D: TRBD1; DNA: TGTGCCAGCAGCCCCTGGGACAGGGGGATCTATGGCTACACCTTC; CDR3: CASSPWDRGIYGYTF
V: TRBV5-1; J: TRBJ2-5; size: few; D: NA; DNA: TGCGCCAGCAGCTTACAGGGTTGGGAGACCCAGTACTTC; CDR3: CASSLQGWETQYF
V: TRBV6-1; J: TRBJ2-3; size: few; D: TRBD1; DNA: TGTGCCAGCTGGGACAGTGGGTTTCGCACAGATACGCAGTATTTT; CDR3: CASWDSGFRTDTQYF
V: TRBV6-5; J: TRBJ2-5; size: NA; D: NA; DNA: TGTGCCAGCAGTTACGAGGGTGTGGGGACCCAGTACTTC; CDR3: CASSYEGVGTQYF
V: TRBV30; J: TRBJ2-3; size: few; D: NA; DNA: TGTGCCTGGAGTGGTGGGATTAGCACAGATACGCAGTATTTT; CDR3: CAWSGGISTDTQYF
V: TRBV30; J: TRBJ1-1; size: few; D: NA; DNA: TGTGCTGTATTAGGGGACACCTTGGAAGCTTTCTTT; CDR3: CAVLGDTLEAFF
V: TRBV30; J: TRBJ1-1; size: few; D: NA; DNA: TGTGCCTGGAGTGTTGACCCGAACACTGAAGCTTTCTTT; CDR3: CAWSVDPNTEAFF
V: TRBV4-1; J: TRBJ2-7; size: NA; D: NA; DNA: TGCGCCAGCAGCCAAGATGGGGCAGGATTCTACGAGCAGTACTTC; CDR3: CASSQDGAGFYEQYF
V: TRBV5-1; J: TRBJ2-5; size: few; D: NA; DNA: TGCGCCAGCAGCTTGGGGGTGAAAGAGACCCAGTACTTC; CDR3: CASSLGVKETQYF
V: TRBV5-1; J: TRBJ1-2; size: few; D: NA; DNA: TGCGCCAGCAGCTTGGGGACAGAGTACTATGGCTACACCTTC; CDR3: CASSLGTEYYGYTF
V: TRBV2; J: TRBJ1-1; size: NA; D: NA; DNA: TGTGCCAGCAGTGAAGTTTCTGGGAACACTGAAGCTTTCTTT; CDR3: CASSEVSGNTEAFF
V: TRBV28; J: TRBJ2-7; size: NA; D: NA; DNA: TGTGCCAGCAGTTTATCGGACGGTTCCTACGAGCAGTACTTC; CDR3: CASSLSDGSYEQYF
V: TRBV28; J: TRBJ1-2; size: few; D: NA; DNA: TGTGCCAGCAAACGGGGACTGCTAGCTAACTATGGCTACACCTTC; CDR3: CASKRGLLANYGYTF
V: TRBV11-3; J: TRBJ2-1; size: NA; D: TRBD2; DNA: TGTGCCAGCAGCCCGACTAGCGGGGGGACCGTCAATGAGCAGTTCTTC; CDR3: CASSPTSGGTVNEQFF
V: TRBV5-1; J: TRBJ2-4; size: NA; D: NA; DNA: TGCGCCAGCAGCTTAGGGGTTCCCAAAAACATTCAGTACTTC; CDR3: CASSLGVPKNIQYF
V: TRBV7-2; J: TRBJ1-5; size: few; D: TRBD1; DNA: TGTGCCAGCAGCTTAGTCGGACAGGGGGCGCTTTATCAGCCCCAGCATTTT; CDR3: CASSLVGQGALYQPQHF
V: TRBV6-1; J: TRBJ1-1; size: NA; D: NA; DNA: TGTGCCAGCAGTCTAGGGTTAGGCGGAGCTTTCTTT; CDR3: CASSLGLGGAFF